This passage covers 30 T cell receptor beta chains from one sample sequenced in a study of blood T cell repertoires in COVID-19. Only in-frame clones appear in the TCRdb table, and some are missing; sequencing was by immunoSEQ multiplex PCR. Here the sample spans over 70,000 clones, approximately 88% being singletons. The sequenced sample consisted of peripheral blood. The receptor set was obtained from a man at least 80 years old with acute or convalescent COVID-19.

The chain couples TRBV6-6 to TRBJ1-1; the D gene is possibly TRBD1 (5 bases). Germline V gene data show CDR1 as MNHNY and CDR2 as SVGAGI (reference sequence). This CDR3 is 13 amino acids long. With 5 bases removed from V and 5 bases from J, the gap between germline ends came to 12 bases. The CDR3 DNA reads TGTGCCAGCAGTCCCCAGGGAGGGACTGAAGCTTTCTTT. The encoded protein is CASSPQGGTEAFF.

V is TRBV30 and J is TRBJ1-1, with D perhaps TRBD1 (5 bases). Germline V CDR1 and CDR2: GTSNPN, SVGIG (reference sequence). The CDR3 extends over 12 amino acids. Trimming left V 0 bases short and J 5 bases short, with 7 bases between. The chain's CDR3 is CAWSVRGTEAFF. CDR3 nucleotides: TGTGCCTGGAGTGTCCGGGGGACTGAAGCTTTCTTT.

The chain recombines TRBV7-9 with TRBJ1-4, with TRBD1 identical over 9 bases. V shed 4 bases, J shed 8 bases, and the junction held 5 bases outside the gene matches. The CDR3 spans 14 residues. Germline-derived CDR1 and CDR2 are SEHNR and FQNEAQ (reference sequence). CDR3 residues: CASSSGQGGEKLFF. In DNA form, the CDR3 reads TGTGCCAGCAGCTCGGGACAGGGAGGCGAAAAACTGTTTTTT. Full variable domain (outside the CDR3, taken from reference TRBV7-9 and TRBJ1-4): DTGVSQNPRHKITKRGQNVTFRCDPISEHNRLYWYRQTLGQGPEFLTYFQNEAQLEKSRLLSDRFSAERPKGSFSTLEIQRTEQGDSAMYLCASSSGQGGEKLFFGSGTQLSVL.

The CDR3 spells CASSLNRGRNEQFF. The CDR3 region has the DNA TGTGCCAGTAGCCTGAACAGGGGGCGCAATGAGCAGTTCTTC. The genes are TRBV19 and TRBJ2-1; 9 bases map to TRBD1. The junction had 6 bases not matched to a gene; V was cut back by 6 bases and J by 6 bases. Germline CDR1 is LNHDA and CDR2 is SQIVND (reference sequence). The CDR3 is 14 residues long.

This chain links TRBV25-1 with TRBJ2-3; 9 bases fit TRBD1. V was clipped by 7 bases and J by 4 bases; unmatched bases: 6. The CDR3 loop spans 14 amino acids. In germline, CDR1 is MGHDK, CDR2 SYGVNS. The CDR3 here is CASNPDRGADTQYF. DNA for the CDR3: TGTGCCAGCAACCCGGACAGGGGAGCAGATACGCAGTATTTT.

The chain links TRBV29-1 to TRBJ1-1; 7 nucleotides match TRBD1. V lost 6 bases to trimming and J lost 0 bases; unmatched junction nucleotides: 19. CDR1 is SQVTM and CDR2 is ANQGSEA in the germline V gene. The CDR3 runs 18 residues. The CDR3 loop reads CSVYSRTGAKALNTEAFF. The CDR3 DNA reads as TGCAGCGTGTACTCCAGGACAGGCGCTAAAGCATTGAACACTGAAGCTTTCTTT. Based on the CDR3 plus reference TRBV29-1 and TRBJ1-1, the full variable domain is SAVISQKPSRDICQRGTSLTIQCQVDSQVTMMFWYRQQPGQSLTLIATANQGSEATYESGFVIDKFPISRPNLTFSTLTVSNMSPEDSSIYLCSVYSRTGAKALNTEAFFGQGTRLTVV.

This clone was recorded a few times. V is TRBV6-2 or TRBV6-3 and J is TRBJ1-2; 9 bases fit TRBD1. CDR1 and CDR2 from the germline V gene are MNHEY and SVGEGT. The CDR3 length is 15 residues. V lost 4 bases to trimming and J lost 1 base; unmatched junction nucleotides: 4. The CDR3 spells CASSSRTGDNYGYTF. The CDR3 nucleotides are TGTGCCAGCAGTTCTCGGACAGGGGATAACTATGGCTACACCTTC.

V and J are TRBV21-1 and TRBJ1-3; no DNA check was done on the table's D call, TRBD1. TRBV21-1 is reported as a pseudogene. The CDR3 runs to 19 residues. CDR3 DNA: TGTGCCAGCAGCCACAGGGGTAGGGGCAGGCTCTACTCTGGAAACACCATATATTTT. Encoded protein: CASSHRGRGRLYSGNTIYF.

CDR3 loop: CVSGTSGRDSETQYF. The CDR3 DNA follows: TGTGTATCCGGGACTAGCGGGAGGGATTCGGAGACCCAGTACTTC. The chain joins TRBV7-2 to TRBJ2-5; the match to TRBD2 covers 16 bases. The CDR3 totals 15 residues. In germline, CDR1 is SGHTA, CDR2 FQGNSA. Combining the CDR3 with reference TRBV7-2 and TRBJ2-5 gives the whole variable domain GAGVSQSPSNKVTEKGKDVELRCDPISGHTALYWYRQSLGQGLEFLIYFQGNSAPDKSGLPSDRFSAERTGGSVSTLTIQRTQQEDSAVYLCVSGTSGRDSETQYFGPGTRLLVL.

The V and J genes are TRBV5-1 and TRBJ2-1; D possibly corresponds to TRBD2 (6 bases). The CDR3 totals 16 residues. Between the trimmed V and J ends, which lost 0 bases and 1 base, there was a span of 11 bases. Looked up from germline, CDR1 is SGHRS and CDR2 is YFSETQ. The CDR3 DNA sequence: TGCGCCAGCAGCTTGGCCCCGGGAGAGTCCTACAATGAGCAGTTCTTC. Its protein is CASSLAPGESYNEQFF. Complete variable domain (other parts from reference TRBV5-1 and TRBJ2-1): KAGVTQTPRYLIKTRGQQVTLSCSPISGHRSVSWYQQTPGQGLQFLFEYFSETQRNKGNFPGRFSGRQFSNSRSEMNVSTLELGDSALYLCASSLAPGESYNEQFFGPGTRLTVL.

This clone showed up just once. The V gene is TRBV25-1, the J gene TRBJ1-2; 7 nucleotides align to TRBD1. Germline V gene data show CDR1 as MGHDK and CDR2 as SYGVNS. This CDR3 contains 15 residues. The trim removed 6 bases at V and 6 bases at J, leaving 13 bases unmatched. This CDR3 is CASREQGSSSNGYTF. CDR3 coding DNA: TGTGCCAGCAGGGAACAGGGGTCCTCTTCTAATGGCTACACCTTC.

This rearrangement joins TRBV7-3 to TRBJ2-5, with 11 nucleotides matching TRBD2. The V gene's germline CDR1 is SGHTA and CDR2 FQGTGA. V gave up 6 bases and J gave up 4 bases; unmatched junction bases: 7. This CDR3 is built from 15 residues. CDR3 amino acids: CASSPLAGGTETQYF. CDR3 coding DNA: TGTGCCAGCAGTCCTCTAGCGGGGGGTACAGAGACCCAGTACTTC.

J is TRBJ1-1 and V is TRBV5-1, with 11 bases matching TRBD1. Trimming cost V 4 bases and J 2 bases; bases outside gene matches: 4. The length of the CDR3 is 15 residues. CDR1 is SGHRS and CDR2 is YFSETQ in the germline V gene. As DNA, the CDR3 is TGCGCCAGCAGCCAAGGACAGGGGGCTAACACTGAAGCTTTCTTT. Translating it yields CASSQGQGANTEAFF.

This rearrangement joins TRBV7-2 to TRBJ2-7; 8 bases map to TRBD2. Trimming cost V 6 bases and J 5 bases; bases outside gene matches: 9. From germline, CDR1 is SGHTA and CDR2 FQGNSA. The CDR3 runs 14 residues. The CDR3 nucleotides are TGTGCCAGCAGACAGGCAGCGGGAGTCCACGAGCAGTACTTC. Amino acid sequence: CASRQAAGVHEQYF.

The chain employs TRBV5-4 and TRBJ1-2, with 10 bases matching TRBD1. Germline V gene data show CDR1 as SGHNT and CDR2 as YYREEE (reference sequence). This CDR3 region has 13 residues. Losses at the gene ends were 5 bases for V and 7 bases for J; bases not matched to a gene: 5. Here the CDR3 reads CASRGQGFPGYTF. CDR3 bases: TGTGCCAGCAGGGGACAGGGGTTTCCTGGCTACACCTTC.

The chain has TRBV6-4 and TRBJ1-2; 10 bases are shared with TRBD1. Germline V gene lookup returns CDR1 MRHNA and CDR2 SNTAGT. V trimming: 9 bases; J trimming: 8 bases; junction bases outside the gene matches: 15. The CDR3 loop spans 15 amino acids. The CDR3, as DNA: TGTGCCAGTCGATTGAGCCCGGGACAGGGGTACGGCTACACCTTC. Its translation is CASRLSPGQGYGYTF.

The chain couples TRBV2 to TRBJ1-1; D ambiguous. V shed 8 bases and J shed 0 bases, with 13 bases lying between them. CDR3 size: 14 residues. Germline CDR1 and CDR2: SNHLY and FYNNEI. DNA of the CDR3: TGTGCCAGCGGATTGCGGGCTCTGAACACTGAAGCTTTCTTT. Residues: CASGLRALNTEAFF.

The gene calls are TRBV3-1 (or the pseudogene TRBV3-2) and TRBJ1-5; 9 bases match TRBD1. The germline V gene has CDR1 LGHDT and CDR2 YNNKEL (reference sequence). Trimming removed 0 bases from V and 6 bases from J; junction bases left unmatched: 6. This CDR3 spans 16 amino acids. CDR3 in DNA: TGTGCCAGCAGCCAAGATAGAACAGGGGGCCCTCAGCCCCAGCATTTT. Translated, it gives CASSQDRTGGPQPQHF.

This clone was counted only a few times. The chain carries TRBV30 and TRBJ1-1, with 7 bases matching TRBD1. V trimming: 3 bases; J trimming: 1 base; junction bases outside the gene matches: 11. The V gene's germline CDR1 is GTSNPN and CDR2 SVGIG (reference sequence). This CDR3 has 16 residues. CDR3 sequence: CAWSLIVGTANTEAFF. As DNA, the CDR3 is TGTGCCTGGAGCCTGATAGTCGGGACAGCGAACACTGAAGCTTTCTTT.

The gene calls are TRBV18 and TRBJ2-2, with TRBD1 matching over 7 bases. The CDR3 covers 16 residues. Germline V gives CDR1 KGHSH, CDR2 LQKENI. V lost 1 base and J lost 2; bases outside the gene matches: 4. The CDR3 DNA follows: TGTGCCAGCTCACCACTGGGACAGCCAAACACCGGGGAGCTGTTTTTT. As protein: CASSPLGQPNTGELFF.

This clone was found once. This chain connects TRBV7-6 to TRBJ2-6; 14 positions agree with TRBD2. The CDR3 is 17 amino acids. V dropped 4 bases and J dropped 2; count of bases not matched to a gene: 1. The germline V gene encodes CDR1 SGHVS and CDR2 FNYEAQ. The CDR3 protein is CASSSTSGGAGANVLTF. CDR3 sequence (DNA): TGTGCCAGCAGCTCGACTAGCGGGGGGGCTGGGGCCAACGTCCTGACTTTC.

The chain joins TRBV3-1 (or the pseudogene TRBV3-2) to TRBJ2-1; no definite D call. V shed 4 bases and J shed 3 bases, with 19 bases lying between them. The CDR3 loop spans 17 amino acids. Germline CDR1 reads LGHDT; CDR2 reads YNNKEL (reference sequence). CDR3 DNA sequence: TGTGCCAGCAGCCTTGAATTAGCCGTCAGCAGCTACAATGAGCAGTTCTTC. It codes for CASSLELAVSSYNEQFF.

The V gene is TRBV27, the J gene TRBJ1-1; no clear D. V gave up 3 bases and J gave up 5 bases, with 13 bases separating them. The CDR3 length is 14 residues. In germline, CDR1 is MNHEY, CDR2 SMNVEV (reference sequence). The CDR3: CASSFSGFQTEAFF. Written as DNA, the CDR3 is TGTGCCAGCAGTTTCTCGGGATTCCAGACTGAAGCTTTCTTT.

This clone was seen once. The rearrangement joins TRBV12-2 to TRBJ1-5; TRBD1, the table's D call, lacks a check against the DNA. TRBV12-2 is a pseudogene segment. This CDR3 is 15 amino acids long. The CDR3 DNA sequence: TGTGCAAGTCGCGCGACCAGGGGCCCCAATCAGCCCCAGCATTTT. This sequence encodes CASRATRGPNQPQHF.

This chain uses TRBV27 with TRBJ2-5, with 9 nucleotides matching TRBD2. This CDR3 spans 14 amino acids. The V segment lost 5 bases and the J segment 5 bases; nucleotides outside the gene matches: 6. CDR1 and CDR2 from the germline V gene are MNHEY and SMNVEV (reference sequence). CDR3 DNA sequence: TGTGCCAGCAGTCGGCGGGGGGGCAGTGAGACCCAGTACTTC. Protein: CASSRRGGSETQYF.

The chain combines TRBV7-2 with TRBJ2-7, with D possibly being TRBD2 (6 bases). Germline values: CDR1 SGHTA, CDR2 FQGNSA. Trimming stripped 2 bases from V and 6 bases from J, with 14 bases between. The CDR3 is 14 amino acids. This chain's CDR3 is CASSLLASTREQYF. Written as DNA, the CDR3 is TGTGCCAGCAGCTTACTAGCGTCAACCCGCGAGCAGTACTTC. Combining the CDR3 with reference TRBV7-2 and TRBJ2-7 gives the whole variable domain GAGVSQSPSNKVTEKGKDVELRCDPISGHTALYWYRQSLGQGLEFLIYFQGNSAPDKSGLPSDRFSAERTGGSVSTLTIQRTQQEDSAVYLCASSLLASTREQYFGPGTRLTVT.

This chain links TRBV4-3 with TRBJ2-1; D ambiguous. The CDR3 has 15 residues. V was clipped by 0 bases and J by 0 bases, with 6 bases between them. Germline V gene sequence: CDR1 LGHNA, CDR2 YSLEER. The CDR3 sequence: CASSQDPDSYNEQFF. The CDR3 DNA is TGCGCCAGCAGCCAAGATCCAGACTCCTACAATGAGCAGTTCTTC.

The chain joins TRBV6-2 or TRBV6-3 to TRBJ1-2, with 9 nucleotides matching TRBD1. With V trimmed by 2 bases and J by 7 bases, 5 bases remained unmatched. The length of the CDR3 is 14 residues. Germline V gene data show CDR1 as MNHEY and CDR2 as SVGEGT. The CDR3 here is CASSYLDRGVGYTF. In DNA, the CDR3 is TGTGCCAGCAGTTACCTGGACAGGGGTGTTGGCTACACCTTC.

The chain joins TRBV5-1 to TRBJ1-1; the D is unclear. Germline-derived CDR1 and CDR2 are SGHRS and YFSETQ. V was cut by 0 bases and J by 1 base, with 7 bases left in between. The CDR3 contains 14 residues. The CDR3 loop reads CASSLDPGNTEAFF. Written as DNA, the CDR3 is TGCGCCAGCAGCTTGGATCCGGGGAACACTGAAGCTTTCTTT.

In DNA, the CDR3 is TGTGCCTGGAGTTGGCGGGGCTATGGCTACACCTTC. Translating gives CAWSWRGYGYTF. The V call is TRBV30, the J call TRBJ1-2; D not certain. The CDR3 consists of 12 residues. CDR1 is GTSNPN, CDR2 SVGIG, per germline (reference sequence). V gave up 2 bases and J gave up 4 bases, with 8 bases separating them.